Below are 19 T cell receptor beta chains sequenced from a single sample in a study of PD-1 blockade in mismatch repair-deficient tumors. TCRdb keeps only in-frame clones here, not all; method: immunoSEQ multiplex PCR. In the table there are around 33,000 clones, 65% to 85% of which are singletons. The sample consisted of PBMCs, taken approximately 6 weeks after starting pembrolizumab. These receptors were taken from an adult with mismatch repair-deficient cancer.

The genes are TRBV9 and TRBJ2-7; 11 bases map to TRBD1. The junction had 10 bases not matched to a gene; V was cut back by 4 bases and J by 4 bases. Germline assignment: CDR1 SGDLS and CDR2 YYNGEE. The CDR3 has 16 residues. CDR3 residues: CASSPQARDRGYEQYF. The CDR3, as DNA: TGTGCCAGCAGCCCACAGGCCCGGGACAGGGGGTACGAGCAGTACTTC. The full variable domain, with the rest looked up from reference TRBV9 and TRBJ2-7, is DSGVTQTPKHLITATGQRVTLRCSPRSGDLSVYWYQQSLDQGLQFLIQYYNGEERAKGNILERFSAQQFPDLHSELNLSSLELGDSALYFCASSPQARDRGYEQYFGPGTRLTVT.

The CDR3 DNA follows: TGTGCCAGCAGCTCGGGACAGGGGGGTGGAAACACCATATATTTT. It specifies CASSSGQGGGNTIYF. V is TRBV7-9 and J is TRBJ1-3; 11 positions match TRBD1. CDR3 size: 15 residues. Looked up from germline, CDR1 is SEHNR and CDR2 is FQNEAQ (reference sequence). After removal of 4 bases from V and 3 bases from J, the junction contained 2 bases not matched to a gene. The complete variable domain, with remaining parts taken from reference TRBV7-9 and TRBJ1-3, reads DTGVSQNPRHKITKRGQNVTFRCDPISEHNRLYWYRQTLGQGPEFLTYFQNEAQLEKSRLLSDRFSAERPKGSFSTLEIQRTEQGDSAMYLCASSSGQGGGNTIYFGEGSWLTVV.

The chain carries TRBV7-3 and TRBJ2-1; 7 nucleotides match TRBD2. This CDR3 has 14 amino acids. Germline CDR1 SGHTA, CDR2 FQGTGA. Losses at the gene ends were 2 bases for V and 6 bases for J; bases not matched to a gene: 4. In nucleotides, the CDR3 is TGTGCCAGCAGCTTAGGACTAGTGGGCAATGAGCAGTTCTTC. It translates to CASSLGLVGNEQFF. The variable domain in full, completed from reference TRBV7-3 and TRBJ2-1, reads GAGVSQTPSNKVTEKGKYVELRCDPISGHTALYWYRQSLGQGPEFLIYFQGTGAADDSGLPNDRFFAVRPEGSVSTLKIQRTERGDSAVYLCASSLGLVGNEQFFGPGTRLTVL.

The chain recombines TRBV7-6 with TRBJ1-1; TRBD1 matches 7 bases. With 2 bases clipped from V and 2 bases from J, the junction kept 2 bases outside the gene matches. The germline V gene has CDR1 SGHVS and CDR2 FNYEAQ. CDR3 length: 14 amino acids. CDR3 DNA sequence: TGTGCCAGCAGCTTAAGACAGGGCAACACTGAAGCTTTCTTT. Translation gives CASSLRQGNTEAFF.

This chain uses TRBV6-6 with TRBJ1-5, with 7 bases fitting TRBD1. Germline V lookup: CDR1 MNHNY, CDR2 SVGAGI (reference sequence). The CDR3 extends over 15 amino acids. The J segment lost 5 bases and the V segment lost 8 bases, leaving 12 bases of the junction unmatched. The CDR3 loop reads CASEPTGLGDQPQHF. In DNA form, the CDR3 reads TGTGCCAGCGAACCGACAGGGCTTGGGGATCAGCCCCAGCATTTT.

The V and J genes are TRBV5-1 and TRBJ1-1; 7 positions agree with TRBD1. The CDR3 has 14 amino acids. Germline CDR1 SGHRS, CDR2 YFSETQ. Trimming took 2 bases from V and 6 from J; bases not matched to a gene: 7. This CDR3 reads CASSLLPGGAEAFF. In DNA, the CDR3 is TGCGCCAGCAGCTTACTTCCAGGGGGTGCTGAAGCTTTCTTT.

The rearrangement joins TRBV27 to TRBJ1-1; tentatively, D is TRBD1 (6 bases). The length of the CDR3 is 16 residues. CDR1 and CDR2 (germline): MNHEY, SMNVEV (reference sequence). Trimming pared 5 bases from V and 1 base from J, leaving 17 bases between. The CDR3 bases are TGTGCCAGCAGTCCGCTCCCCGGGACAAGGAACACTGAAGCTTTCTTT. It translates to CASSPLPGTRNTEAFF.

The genes are TRBV19 and TRBJ2-2; TRBD1 might be the D (6 bases). V shed 3 bases and J shed 4 bases, with 12 bases lying between them. The germline V gene has CDR1 LNHDA and CDR2 SQIVND (reference sequence). The CDR3 loop spans 15 amino acids. The CDR3 nucleotides read TGTGCCAGTAGTATGGTAGGCAGGGGCACCGGGGAGCTGTTTTTT. Protein sequence: CASSMVGRGTGELFF.

The chain carries TRBV29-1 and TRBJ2-7; 11 positions match TRBD2. The CDR3 sequence is 15 residues long. The trim removed 0 bases at V and 2 bases at J, leaving 3 bases unmatched. Germline V CDR1 and CDR2: SQVTM, ANQGSEA. CDR3: CSVEDGTSGAYEQYF. Here the CDR3 DNA reads TGCAGCGTTGAAGACGGGACTAGCGGAGCCTACGAGCAGTACTTC.

V gene TRBV30 combines with J gene TRBJ2-1; TRBD1 matches at 11 bases. Germline V gene data show CDR1 as GTSNPN and CDR2 as SVGIG (reference sequence). The trim removed 2 bases at V and 5 bases at J, leaving 5 bases unmatched. The CDR3 has 15 residues. The CDR3 is CAWSKDRGRNNEQFF. In DNA, the CDR3 is TGTGCCTGGAGTAAGGACAGGGGGCGGAACAATGAGCAGTTCTTC.

V and J are TRBV7-8 and TRBJ2-3, with 9 bases aligning to TRBD2. The V gene's germline CDR1 is SGHVS and CDR2 FQNEAQ. J lost 0 bases, V lost 1 base, and 2 bases had no gene match. The CDR3 has 16 residues. The CDR3 region has the DNA TGTGCCAGCAGCTTAGGACTAGCGGCTAGCACAGATACGCAGTATTTT. This sequence encodes CASSLGLAASTDTQYF.

The chain is built from TRBV28 and TRBJ1-4, with D unclear. CDR3 length: 14 residues. Germline-derived CDR1 and CDR2 are MDHEN and SYDVKM. The V and J ends lost 6 bases and 1 base respectively, with 9 bases between them. The CDR3 here is CASRIRGTNEKLFF. The CDR3 nucleotides read TGTGCCAGCAGAATCCGGGGAACTAATGAAAAACTGTTTTTT.

This clone came up a few times. The chain has TRBV6-1 and TRBJ2-7; 11 bases are shared with TRBD1. The CDR3 is 15 residues long. CDR1 is MNHNS and CDR2 is SASEGT in the germline V gene. After removal of 4 bases from V and 4 bases from J, the junction contained 6 bases not matched to a gene. The CDR3 DNA is TGTGCCAGCAGTGGGCGGGGACAGGGGGTTTACGAGCAGTACTTC. It encodes CASSGRGQGVYEQYF.

The rearrangement links TRBV11-1 to TRBJ2-5, with TRBD2 as a possible D gene (6 bases). V was trimmed by 5 bases and J by 5 bases, leaving 12 bases between them. Germline loops: CDR1 SGHAT, CDR2 FQDESV (reference sequence). The CDR3 has 13 amino acids. CDR3 loop: CASSSGLPETQYF. As DNA, the CDR3 is TGTGCCAGCAGCAGTGGACTACCCGAGACCCAGTACTTC.

The chain employs TRBV2 and TRBJ2-7; D not resolved. Germline values: CDR1 SNHLY, CDR2 FYNNEI. V was clipped by 7 bases and J by 3 bases, with 7 bases between them. The CDR3 length is 11 residues. The CDR3 here is CASNFDYEQYF. The CDR3 DNA reads as TGTGCCAGCAACTTCGACTACGAGCAGTACTTC.

The chain links TRBV28 to TRBJ1-5; possibly TRBD1 for D (6 bases). Germline V CDR1 and CDR2: MDHEN, SYDVKM. The CDR3 extends over 16 amino acids. V lost 3 bases to trimming and J lost 6 bases, with 18 bases between them. CDR3 region: CASSLGGGGLIQPQHF. CDR3 DNA sequence: TGTGCCAGCAGTTTGGGAGGGGGGGGACTGATTCAGCCCCAGCATTTT.

The chain combines TRBV7-9 with TRBJ1-5; D unclear. This CDR3 has 15 residues. Germline V gives CDR1 SEHNR, CDR2 FQNEAQ (reference sequence). V lost 5 bases and J lost 3, with 14 bases in between. CDR3 DNA sequence: TGTGCCAGCAGCGCGTCAGGAGGCCCCAATCAGCCCCAGCATTTT. The encoded protein is CASSASGGPNQPQHF.

CDR3 DNA sequence: TGTGCCACACAAAGACCGGAGGGCCGGTCCTACGAGCAGTACTTC. It is translated as CATQRPEGRSYEQYF. The chain couples TRBV10-3 to TRBJ2-7; D is possibly TRBD2 (6 bases). CDR1 is ENHRY, CDR2 SYGVKD, per germline. Trimming pared 10 bases from V and 1 base from J, leaving 20 bases between. This CDR3 comprises 15 residues.

The chain combines TRBV7-9 with TRBJ2-3; 8 bases match TRBD1. The germline V gene has CDR1 SEHNR and CDR2 FQNEAQ (reference sequence). The ends lost 5 bases at V and 4 bases at J; junction bases unmatched: 2. This CDR3 comprises 13 residues. As DNA, the CDR3 is TGTGCCAGCAGCCCCAGGGGGCCAGATACGCAGTATTTT. Encoded protein: CASSPRGPDTQYF. Variable domain in full (rest from reference TRBV7-9 and TRBJ2-3): DTGVSQNPRHKITKRGQNVTFRCDPISEHNRLYWYRQTLGQGPEFLTYFQNEAQLEKSRLLSDRFSAERPKGSFSTLEIQRTEQGDSAMYLCASSPRGPDTQYFGPGTRLTVL.